The rows below give T cell receptor beta chains drawn from one sample of a study of blood T cell repertoires in COVID-19. Sequencing used immunoSEQ multiplex PCR; TCRdb keeps in-frame clones, though not all of them. The data contain hundreds of thousands of clones, more than 75% of them singletons. The source material was PBMCs or T cells enriched from blood (not recorded which). These receptors all stem from a woman in her 30s who had recovered from COVID-19. Each CDR3 is given with its conserved first and last residue. Each record gives: J gene, CDR3 length, D gene, clone size, V gene, CDR3 protein, CDR3 DNA. A D gene is named only where the DNA matches it firmly. Clone size appears in some rows only: once, few, many, or a class for an expanded clone.

TRBJ1-2 15 NA few TRBV5-6 CASTSGFTGNYGYTF TGTGCCAGCACCTCAGGATTTACAGGGAACTATGGCTACACCTTC
TRBJ1-5 12 TRBD1 NA TRBV19 CATTDRKQPQHF TGTGCCACCACGGACAGGAAACAGCCCCAGCATTTT
TRBJ2-1 14 NA NA TRBV28 CASNQGGRYNEQFF TGTGCCAGCAATCAGGGGGGTAGGTACAATGAGCAGTTCTTC
TRBJ1-1 14 NA NA TRBV29-1 CSVEDRGRNTEAFF TGCAGCGTTGAAGATCGAGGGAGAAACACTGAAGCTTTCTTT
TRBJ2-3 16 NA NA TRBV4-1 CASSQAKLPGTDTQYF TGCGCCAGCAGCCAAGCTAAACTTCCTGGCACAGATACGCAGTATTTT
TRBJ1-6 14 TRBD1 NA TRBV5-1 CASSSDRANSPLHF TGCGCCAGCAGCTCGGACAGGGCTAATTCACCCCTCCACTTT
TRBJ2-5 15 TRBD2 NA TRBV6-5 CASTRTSGGGETQYF TGTGCCAGCACTAGGACTAGCGGGGGGGGAGAGACCCAGTACTTC
TRBJ2-7 16 NA once TRBV6-1 CASSELQGGSPYEQYF TGTGCCAGCAGTGAATTGCAGGGAGGAAGCCCCTACGAGCAGTACTTC
TRBJ1-1 11 NA NA TRBV6-1 CASSEWTEAFF TGTGCCAGCAGTGAATGGACAGAAGCTTTCTTT
TRBJ2-3 14 NA NA TRBV6-5 CASREQRSTDTQYF TGTGCCAGCCGGGAACAGCGTAGCACAGATACGCAGTATTTT
TRBJ1-4 19 NA NA TRBV5-4 CASSFSGWATGSNNEKLFF TGTGCCAGCAGCTTCAGCGGTTGGGCCACAGGGTCTAATAATGAAAAACTGTTTTTT
TRBJ1-3 11 NA NA TRBV6-5 CASSYENTIYF TGTGCCAGCAGTTACGAGAACACCATATATTTT
TRBJ2-7 14 TRBD1 NA TRBV7-9 CASSLAGGETEQYF TGTGCCAGCAGCTTAGCAGGGGGCGAGACCGAGCAGTACTTC
TRBJ1-1 16 TRBD1 NA TRBV28 CASSFRPDRGQVEAFF TGTGCCAGCAGTTTCCGCCCTGACAGGGGGCAAGTTGAAGCTTTCTTT
TRBJ2-7 14 TRBD1 NA TRBV5-5 CASSWTGEMDEQYF TGTGCCAGCAGCTGGACAGGGGAAATGGACGAGCAGTACTTC
TRBJ2-3 18 TRBD2 once TRBV27 CASSFRGLAGGPSDTQYF TGTGCCAGCAGTTTTCGAGGTCTAGCGGGGGGGCCATCGGATACGCAGTATTTT
TRBJ1-5 15 NA NA TRBV11-2 CASSLTDFGNQPQHF TGTGCCAGCAGCTTAACGGACTTTGGCAATCAGCCCCAGCATTTT
TRBJ2-2 14 TRBD1 NA TRBV18 CASSPSKLQGALFF TGTGCCAGCTCACCATCCAAACTACAGGGGGCACTGTTTTTT
TRBJ2-7 14 NA NA TRBV10-3 CAIKEGGPPYEQYF TGTGCCATCAAGGAGGGCGGGCCTCCCTACGAGCAGTACTTC
TRBJ1-5 14 NA NA TRBV21-1 CASTDNYSNQPQHF TGTGCCAGCACAGACAATTATAGCAATCAGCCCCAGCATTTT
TRBJ1-2 12 NA NA TRBV6-5 CASSTGFDGYTF TGTGCCAGCAGCACAGGGTTCGATGGCTACACCTTC
TRBJ2-7 11 NA NA TRBV29-1 CSAGVGGEQYF TGCAGCGCCGGGGTCGGGGGCGAGCAGTACTTC
TRBJ2-7 15 TRBD1 NA TRBV6-1 CASSERRGQGYEQYF TGTGCCAGCAGTGAGCGAAGGGGGCAGGGGTACGAGCAGTACTTC
TRBJ2-7 14 NA NA TRBV5-4 CASSNGGRSYEQYF TGTGCCAGCAGCAACGGGGGGCGATCCTACGAGCAGTACTTC
TRBJ1-3 15 NA NA TRBV6-5 CASSYRGITGNTIYF TGTGCCAGCAGTTATCGGGGAATAACTGGAAACACCATATATTTT
TRBJ2-7 13 TRBD1 NA TRBV6-5 CASSNGQGGEQYF TGTGCCAGCAGTAACGGACAGGGTGGCGAGCAGTACTTC
TRBJ2-7 12 NA NA TRBV6-5 CASSYSAGQQYF TGTGCCAGCAGTTACTCTGCGGGGCAACAGTACTTC
TRBJ2-2 15 NA NA TRBV27 CASRRGGLNTGELFF TGTGCCAGCAGAAGGGGGGGTTTAAACACCGGGGAGCTGTTTTTT
TRBJ1-4 14 TRBD1 NA TRBV27 CASGKGQVDEKLFF TGTGCCAGCGGTAAGGGACAGGTCGACGAAAAACTGTTTTTT
TRBJ1-2 16 NA NA TRBV7-2 CASSSTTFIANYGYTF TGTGCCAGCAGCTCCACTACTTTCATAGCTAACTATGGCTACACCTTC
TRBJ2-1 15 TRBD2 NA TRBV19 CASSILLAGGSEQFF TGTGCCAGTAGTATCCTACTAGCGGGGGGTAGTGAGCAGTTCTTC
TRBJ2-1 15 TRBD1 NA TRBV19 CASSMGQSSYNEQFF TGTGCCAGTAGTATGGGACAGAGCTCCTACAATGAGCAGTTCTTC
TRBJ2-3 17 TRBD1 NA TRBV11-3 CASSLGTAGGSADTQYF TGTGCCAGCAGCTTAGGAACTGCAGGGGGCTCGGCAGATACGCAGTATTTT
TRBJ2-1 16 NA NA TRBV5-1 CASSLEQSSSYNEQFF TGCGCCAGCAGCTTGGAACAGTCGAGCTCCTACAATGAGCAGTTCTTC
TRBJ2-1 14 NA NA TRBV5-1 CASSLIPSYNEQFF TGCGCCAGCAGCTTGATCCCATCATACAATGAGCAGTTCTTC
TRBJ1-6 16 NA NA TRBV4-1 CASSQESRVNNSPLHF TGCGCCAGCAGCCAAGAATCCAGGGTGAATAATTCACCCCTCCACTTT
TRBJ1-1 15 NA NA TRBV19 CASSMGGRRNTEAFF TGTGCCAGTAGTATGGGGGGGCGCAGGAACACTGAAGCTTTCTTT
TRBJ1-1 15 NA NA TRBV4-3 CASSQGDTLNTEAFF TGCGCCAGCAGCCAAGGGGACACTCTGAACACTGAAGCTTTCTTT
TRBJ2-7 15 NA NA TRBV5-6 CASSPVAAGLNEQYF TGTGCCAGCAGCCCGGTTGCGGCAGGGTTGAACGAGCAGTACTTC
TRBJ1-1 11 NA NA TRBV19 CASSLRTEAFF TGTGCCAGTAGCCTGAGAACTGAAGCTTTCTTT
TRBJ2-2 16 NA NA TRBV27 CASSLSGGVGTGELFF TGTGCCAGCAGTTTATCCGGCGGGGTCGGCACCGGGGAGCTGTTTTTT
TRBJ2-5 13 NA NA TRBV19 CASSRLSQETQYF TGTGCCAGTAGTAGGCTCTCACAAGAGACCCAGTACTTC
TRBJ1-4 13 NA NA TRBV18 CASSPRAEEKLFF TGTGCCAGCTCACCGCGCGCGGAAGAAAAACTGTTTTTT
TRBJ1-6 16 TRBD1 NA TRBV28 CASSSLDRGPLAPLHF TGTGCCAGCAGTTCATTAGACAGGGGCCCATTAGCACCCCTCCACTTT
TRBJ2-5 13 TRBD2 NA TRBV29-1 CSVSTSGWETQYF TGCAGCGTTTCTACTAGCGGATGGGAGACCCAGTACTTC